Listed here are 27 T cell receptor beta chains from one sample, sequenced in a study of cytomegalovirus exposure and HLA in healthy donors (dated by TCRdb to between 2016 and 2019). Library prep was done by the immunoSEQ multiplex PCR assay. The multiplex PCR relied on a mix of 60 forward primers for TCR Vbeta segments and 13 reverse primers for TCR Jbeta segments. TCRdb limited this immuneACCESS table to in-frame rearrangements with V and J called. A share of clones is missing; checked studies link under half to unresolved V genes, and the rest is unexplained. This sample's clone table shows 150,000 or so clones. The top ten constitute about 1.7% of the sample. What was sequenced was PBMCs. The receptors were gathered from a woman in her forties or fifties in good health and CMV-seronegative.

This chain connects TRBV19 to TRBJ2-7; D is uncertain. Trimming removed 3 bases from V and 0 bases from J, with 6 bases in between. Germline V gives CDR1 LNHDA, CDR2 SQIVND (reference sequence). This CDR3 contains 13 residues. The CDR3 spells CASSMTASYEQYF. CDR3 coding DNA: TGTGCCAGTAGTATGACTGCCTCCTACGAGCAGTACTTC.

The rearrangement links TRBV5-4 to TRBJ1-3; perhaps TRBD1 as D (5 bases). CDR3 length: 15 residues. The ends were cut back, 1 base at V and 6 bases at J, with 14 bases in the middle. In germline, CDR1 is SGHNT, CDR2 YYREEE (reference sequence). The CDR3 reads CASSLHSGEENTIYF. The CDR3, as DNA: TGTGCCAGCAGCTTGCATTCGGGGGAGGAAAACACCATATATTTT. The whole variable domain, filled in from reference TRBV5-4 and TRBJ1-3, reads ETGVTQSPTHLIKTRGQQVTLRCSSQSGHNTVSWYQQALGQGPQFIFQYYREEENGRGNFPPRFSGLQFPNYSSELNVNALELDDSALYLCASSLHSGEENTIYFGEGSWLTVV.

This chain joins TRBV29-1 and TRBJ2-3; D is possibly TRBD2 (6 bases). From germline, CDR1 is SQVTM and CDR2 ANQGSEA. The CDR3 extends over 14 amino acids. V lost 4 bases and J 3 bases, leaving 14 bases between the germline ends. This CDR3 reads CSVAPRGGTDTQYF. The CDR3 DNA sequence: TGCAGCGTTGCACCAAGGGGAGGAACAGATACGCAGTATTTT.

This chain joins TRBV7-2 and TRBJ2-1; D gene ambiguous. Germline CDR1 SGHTA, CDR2 FQGNSA. The CDR3 has 11 amino acids. Between the trimmed V and J ends, which lost 5 bases and 4 bases, there was a span of 3 bases. The CDR3: CASSPYNEQFF. Here the CDR3 DNA reads TGTGCCAGCAGCCCGTACAATGAGCAGTTCTTC.

This chain connects TRBV19 to TRBJ2-2, with 11 bases identical to TRBD1. Germline V gene lookup returns CDR1 LNHDA and CDR2 SQIVND (reference sequence). This CDR3 is 14 amino acids long. J lost 6 bases, V lost 7 bases, and 4 bases had no gene match. CDR3 in DNA: TGTGCCAGTACCCGGACAGGGGGCCCCGGGGAGCTGTTTTTT. Residues: CASTRTGGPGELFF.

The V gene is TRBV9, the J gene TRBJ2-3, with D perhaps TRBD2 (5 bases). Germline CDR1 reads SGDLS; CDR2 reads YYNGEE. The CDR3 has 14 residues. V lost 0 bases and J lost 6, with 11 bases in between. CDR3 loop: CASSVAPSSDTQYF. CDR3 in DNA: TGTGCCAGCAGCGTAGCTCCTAGCTCGGATACGCAGTATTTT.

Of note for this clone: Its ends do not fully match the called genes, so a read error is possible. Other DNA sequences in the same sample also yield this CDR3. The gene calls are TRBV9 and TRBJ1-2; maybe TRBD1 (6 bases). The CDR3 sequence is 15 residues long. Germline V lookup: CDR1 SGDLS, CDR2 YYNGEE. CDR3 in DNA: TGTGCCAGTAGCGTTACGACAGGACCTAACTATGGCTACACCTTC. Translated: CASSVTTGPNYGYTF.

The gene calls are TRBV5-6 and TRBJ2-7, with D possibly being TRBD2 (6 bases). From germline, CDR1 is SGHDT and CDR2 YYEEEE. The CDR3 spans 17 residues. V was shortened by 0 bases and J by 0 bases, with 16 bases between the two germline ends. The DNA for the CDR3 is TGTGCCAGCAGCTTGGGGGGGGATCTTACTTACTCCTACGAGCAGTACTTC. This codes for CASSLGGDLTYSYEQYF.

The chain uses TRBV4-2 and TRBJ2-5, with TRBD2 matching over 12 bases. Germline CDR1 LGHNA, CDR2 YNFKEQ. Unmatched junction bases numbered 3, after V lost 2 bases and J lost 2 bases. The CDR3 covers 16 residues. CDR3 coding DNA: TGTGCCAGCAGCCAACAGACTAGCGGGAGTCAAGAGACCCAGTACTTC. It is translated as CASSQQTSGSQETQYF.

The chain has TRBV6-5 and TRBJ1-1; no reliable D call. This CDR3 has 13 amino acids. Germline V lookup: CDR1 MNHEY, CDR2 SVGAGI. Trimming shortened V by 2 bases and J by 2 bases, and 6 bases separated the two germline ends. In nucleotides, the CDR3 is TGTGCCAGCAGTTACGCCCTAAACACTGAAGCTTTCTTT. Translated, it gives CASSYALNTEAFF.

The rearrangement uses TRBV29-1 and TRBJ2-3; a weak D match, TRBD1 (5 bases). The CDR3 runs 12 residues. The germline V gene encodes CDR1 SQVTM and CDR2 ANQGSEA. V was cut by 8 bases and J by 3 bases, with 12 bases left in between. CDR3: CSTDIGTDTQYF. DNA for the CDR3: TGCAGCACGGACATAGGTACAGATACGCAGTATTTT.

The chain joins TRBV7-9 to TRBJ1-6; D perhaps matches TRBD1 (6 bases). The V end was cut by 1 base, the J end by 6 bases, with 13 bases between. The CDR3 extends over 16 amino acids. From germline, CDR1 is SEHNR and CDR2 FQNEAQ (reference sequence). Written as DNA, the CDR3 is TGTGCCAGCAGCTTAGGATCGGGGGGCGGTAATTCACCCCTCCACTTT. It yields the protein CASSLGSGGGNSPLHF.

J is TRBJ1-4 and V is TRBV15; 7 bases fit TRBD1. Germline CDR1 reads LNHNV; CDR2 reads YYDKDF (reference sequence). Trimming cost V 9 bases and J 4 bases; bases outside gene matches: 11. CDR3 length equals 15 residues. The CDR3: CATTQGTVVNEKLFF. Written as DNA, the CDR3 is TGTGCCACAACCCAAGGGACAGTCGTTAATGAAAAACTGTTTTTT. The full variable domain, completed using reference TRBV15 and TRBJ1-4, is DAMVIQNPRYQVTQFGKPVTLSCSQTLNHNVMYWYQQKSSQAPKLLFHYYDKDFNNEADTPDNFQSRRPNTSFCFLDIRSPGLGDTAMYLCATTQGTVVNEKLFFGSGTQLSVL.

The chain uses TRBV2 and TRBJ2-5, with D possibly matching TRBD1 (6 bases). Germline lookup yields CDR1 SNHLY and CDR2 FYNNEI. The CDR3 has 16 amino acids. Trimming cost V 0 bases and J 5 bases, with 16 bases left between them. CDR3 coding DNA: TGTGCCAGCAGTGAAGCGCTTAGGACAGTAGCTGAGACCCAGTACTTC. Translated, it gives CASSEALRTVAETQYF.

CDR3 region: CASSPRDTDTQYF. DNA for the CDR3: TGTGCCAGTAGTCCCCGAGACACAGATACGCAGTATTTT. The chain employs TRBV19 and TRBJ2-3, with no clear D. Between the trimmed V and J ends, which lost 5 bases and 2 bases, there was a span of 8 bases. The CDR3 covers 13 residues. From germline, CDR1 is LNHDA and CDR2 SQIVND (reference sequence). The full variable domain, with the rest looked up from reference TRBV19 and TRBJ2-3, is DGGITQSPKYLFRKEGQNVTLSCEQNLNHDAMYWYRQDPGQGLRLIYYSQIVNDFQKGDIAEGYSVSREKKESFPLTVTSAQKNPTAFYLCASSPRDTDTQYFGPGTRLTVL.

The rearrangement uses TRBV28 and TRBJ1-4; tentatively, D is TRBD1 (5 bases). The CDR3 is made up of 14 amino acids. The germline V gene encodes CDR1 MDHEN and CDR2 SYDVKM. Trimming left V 6 bases short and J 7 bases short, with 15 bases between. CDR3 DNA: TGTGCCAGCAGCACCAGGGTAGTGGGTGAAAAACTGTTTTTT. Protein product: CASSTRVVGEKLFF.

The chain carries TRBV4-2 and TRBJ2-7; D unclear. From germline, CDR1 is LGHNA and CDR2 YNFKEQ. CDR3 length equals 13 residues. The V gene lost 1 base and the J gene lost 2 bases, with 6 bases spanning the gap. In DNA form, the CDR3 reads TGTGCCAGCAGCCAAGGGCTCGCCTACGAGCAGTACTTC. Translated, it gives CASSQGLAYEQYF.

The DNA for the CDR3 is TGTGCCAGCTCAAATGGACAGGGCCGGGGGAATTCACCCCTCCACTTT. It specifies CASSNGQGRGNSPLHF. V and J are TRBV18 and TRBJ1-6; 8 nucleotides match TRBD1. CDR3 length: 16 amino acids. Germline CDR1 is KGHSH and CDR2 is LQKENI. V was pared by 5 bases and J by 7 bases, with 10 bases of the junction left unmatched.

The V gene is TRBV9, the J gene TRBJ1-5; D may be TRBD1 (5 bases). CDR1 and CDR2 from the germline V gene are SGDLS and YYNGEE. The CDR3 runs 14 residues. V was pared by 2 bases and J by 5 bases, with 11 bases between. The CDR3 loop reads CASSVGGDDQPQHF. The CDR3 DNA reads TGTGCCAGCAGCGTTGGGGGGGACGATCAGCCCCAGCATTTT.

This rearrangement joins TRBV4-3 to TRBJ1-5; a weak D match, TRBD1 (6 bases). The CDR3 covers 13 residues. The germline V and J ends were trimmed by 8 bases and 3 bases, with 11 bases remaining between them. Germline values: CDR1 LGHNA, CDR2 YSLEER. In nucleotides, the CDR3 is TGCGCCAGCGGCACAGGGTACAATCAGCCCCAGCATTTT. Amino acids: CASGTGYNQPQHF.

The V call is TRBV28, the J call TRBJ2-7; tentative D call: TRBD1 (7 bases). This CDR3 region has 13 residues. V shed 7 bases and J shed 6 bases, with 16 bases lying between them. Germline V gene lookup returns CDR1 MDHEN and CDR2 SYDVKM. The CDR3 sequence is CASTPGGTVEQYF. The CDR3 region has the DNA TGTGCCAGCACCCCCGGAGGGACAGTCGAGCAGTACTTC.

The chain joins TRBV5-1 to TRBJ2-7, with a possible D match to TRBD1 (5 bases). Trimming took off 0 bases at V and 2 bases at J, with 9 bases between the two ends. CDR1 SGHRS and CDR2 YFSETQ come from the germline V gene. The length of the CDR3 is 14 residues. The CDR3 DNA reads TGCGCCAGCAGCTTGGGCGACAGCCCCTACGAGCAGTACTTC. It translates to CASSLGDSPYEQYF. The entire variable domain, with the rest obtained from reference TRBV5-1 and TRBJ2-7, is as follows: KAGVTQTPRYLIKTRGQQVTLSCSPISGHRSVSWYQQTPGQGLQFLFEYFSETQRNKGNFPGRFSGRQFSNSRSEMNVSTLELGDSALYLCASSLGDSPYEQYFGPGTRLTVT.

The V gene is TRBV5-1, the J gene TRBJ2-7; 8 nucleotides line up with TRBD1. The germline gives CDR1 SGHRS, CDR2 YFSETQ. The CDR3 runs to 15 residues. V dropped 0 bases and J dropped 5; count of bases not matched to a gene: 7. Here the CDR3 reads CASSLGAGGYDEQYF. In DNA, the CDR3 is TGCGCCAGCAGCTTGGGTGCAGGGGGCTACGACGAGCAGTACTTC.

V and J are TRBV19 and TRBJ2-7; a weak D match, TRBD1 (6 bases). The germline V and J ends were trimmed by 5 bases and 3 bases, with 14 bases remaining between them. Germline V gene data show CDR1 as LNHDA and CDR2 as SQIVND (reference sequence). The CDR3 runs 14 residues. The CDR3 nucleotides read TGTGCCAGTAGTGTCAACAGGGACGGCTACGAGCAGTACTTC. As protein: CASSVNRDGYEQYF.

This chain joins TRBV28 and TRBJ1-1; 8 bases line up with TRBD1. Per germline, CDR1 MDHEN and CDR2 SYDVKM. The CDR3 sequence is 15 residues long. The ends lost 6 bases at V and 1 base at J; junction bases unmatched: 7. The CDR3 region has the DNA TGTGCCAGCAGCCGAAGACAGGGGTGGAACACTGAAGCTTTCTTT. Residues: CASSRRQGWNTEAFF. Looking up the rest from reference TRBV28 and TRBJ1-1 gives the full variable domain: DVKVTQSSRYLVKRTGEKVFLECVQDMDHENMFWYRQDPGLGLRLIYFSYDVKMKEKGDIPEGYSVSREKKERFSLILESASTNQTSMYLCASSRRQGWNTEAFFGQGTRLTVV.

The V gene is TRBV7-6, the J gene TRBJ1-1; no reliable D call. The CDR3 is 13 amino acids. Trimming pared 1 base from V and 11 bases from J, leaving 14 bases between. CDR1 and CDR2 from the germline V gene are SGHVS and FNYEAQ. The CDR3 DNA reads as TGTGCCAGCAGCTTAGGGCCCCCCTCCGTGGCTTTCTTT. As protein: CASSLGPPSVAFF.

This rearrangement joins TRBV6-5 to TRBJ2-2; D perhaps matches TRBD1 (5 bases). The CDR3 is 15 amino acids. From germline, CDR1 is MNHEY and CDR2 SVGAGI. Deletions cut 5 bases from V and 1 base from J, with 11 bases between. CDR3 DNA sequence: TGTGCCAGCAGTAATCCACAGGAGAACACCGGGGAGCTGTTTTTT. This sequence encodes CASSNPQENTGELFF.